The 10 T cell receptor beta chains below were found in one sample sequenced in a study of blood T cell repertoires in COVID-19. Method: immunoSEQ multiplex PCR; TCRdb's copy keeps in-frame clones and lacks some. This table has about 150,000 clones, roughly 88% appearing once. Material: PBMCs or T cells enriched from blood (not recorded which). Receptors were obtained from a man aged 65 to 79 who had been exposed to COVID-19.

The V and J genes are TRBV19 and TRBJ2-5; possible D gene TRBD2, 6 bases. This CDR3 comprises 14 residues. Germline values: CDR1 LNHDA, CDR2 SQIVND (reference sequence). The V end lost 6 bases, the J end lost 0 bases, and 11 bases lay between the germline ends. CDR3 residues: CASRQERDQETQYF. In DNA form, the CDR3 reads TGTGCCAGTAGGCAAGAGCGGGACCAAGAGACCCAGTACTTC.

J is TRBJ2-3 and V is TRBV2; 12 nucleotides agree with TRBD2. Unmatched junction bases numbered 2, after V lost 4 bases and J lost 6 bases. Germline assignment: CDR1 SNHLY and CDR2 FYNNEI. This CDR3 region has 14 residues. The CDR3 nucleotides are TGTGCCAGCAGTGGGACTAGCGGGAAGGATACGCAGTATTTT. Protein sequence: CASSGTSGKDTQYF.

This clone was seen a few times. The chain is built from TRBV29-1 and TRBJ1-5, with D perhaps matching TRBD1 (6 bases). V was shortened by 7 bases and J by 1 base, with 8 bases between the two germline ends. CDR3 length: 12 residues. Germline-derived CDR1 and CDR2 are SQVTM and ANQGSEA. CDR3 region: CSATGSNQPQHF. The CDR3 nucleotides are TGCAGCGCAACAGGGAGCAATCAGCCCCAGCATTTT.

The CDR3 DNA reads TGCGCCAGCAGCCAAGCAGGACTCGGAAACACCATATATTTT. It translates to CASSQAGLGNTIYF. The chain uses TRBV4-3 and TRBJ1-3; no clear D gene. Per germline, CDR1 LGHNA and CDR2 YSLEER. V was pared by 1 base and J by 4 bases, with 8 bases between. The CDR3 is made up of 14 amino acids.

The rearrangement uses TRBV15 and TRBJ2-5; 7 nucleotides match TRBD2. Germline loops: CDR1 LNHNV, CDR2 YYDKDF (reference sequence). V lost 10 bases to trimming and J lost 1 base; unmatched junction nucleotides: 6. The CDR3 length is 13 residues. In nucleotides, the CDR3 is TGTGCCATCTCTAGCGGAATCCAAGAGACCCAGTACTTC. Translated, it gives CAISSGIQETQYF. The whole variable domain, filled in from reference TRBV15 and TRBJ2-5, reads DAMVIQNPRYQVTQFGKPVTLSCSQTLNHNVMYWYQQKSSQAPKLLFHYYDKDFNNEADTPDNFQSRRPNTSFCFLDIRSPGLGDTAMYLCAISSGIQETQYFGPGTRLLVL.

Here the CDR3 reads CASSWVGGPYEQYF. The CDR3 nucleotides are TGTGCCAGCAGTTGGGTGGGGGGGCCCTACGAGCAGTACTTC. This chain joins TRBV28 and TRBJ2-7, with a weak D call TRBD2 (7 bases). Germline V gene lookup returns CDR1 MDHEN and CDR2 SYDVKM. Trimming took off 4 bases at V and 2 bases at J, with 12 bases between the two ends. The CDR3 contains 14 residues.

This chain uses TRBV19 with TRBJ2-6; 9 bases map to TRBD1. The V and J ends lost 4 bases and 0 bases, in that order; junction bases with no gene match: 1. The CDR3 sequence is 16 residues long. Germline V gene sequence: CDR1 LNHDA, CDR2 SQIVND (reference sequence). The CDR3 DNA follows: TGTGCCAGTAGTAGACAGGGGGTCTCTGGGGCCAACGTCCTGACTTTC. Amino acid sequence: CASSRQGVSGANVLTF.

This chain links TRBV16 with TRBJ1-1; D remains unclear. With 1 base removed from V and 4 bases from J, the gap between germline ends came to 7 bases. The CDR3 contains 13 residues. Looked up from germline, CDR1 is KGHSY and CDR2 is FQNENV. This CDR3 is CASSQLGSTEAFF. The DNA for the CDR3 is TGTGCCAGCAGCCAATTGGGCAGCACTGAAGCTTTCTTT.

This chain connects TRBV10-2 to TRBJ2-1; no reliable D call. The CDR3 has 13 residues. From germline, CDR1 is WSHSY and CDR2 SAAADI. V dropped 0 bases and J dropped 7 bases, with 7 bases sitting between them. Here the CDR3 DNA reads TGCGCCAGCAGTGAGTCGATCAGGAATGAGCAGTTCTTC. This translates into CASSESIRNEQFF.

This sequence joins TRBV2 and TRBJ1-1; D is uncertain. In germline, CDR1 is SNHLY, CDR2 FYNNEI. Trimming shortened V by 8 bases and J by 4 bases, and 14 bases separated the two germline ends. This CDR3 is 13 amino acids long. The CDR3 nucleotides read TGTGCCAGCTCTGGAGGCGAGACCACTGAAGCTTTCTTT. The encoded protein is CASSGGETTEAFF.